The clone carrying this T cell receptor beta chain was detected ten times or more. PBMC sampling occurred before vaccination, two weeks after the third dose, and at progression. The sample originates from a study of glioma-infiltrating T cells after dendritic cell vaccination. Whole-study context: Treatment, given 2003 to 2012, was autologous tumor lysate-pulsed dendritic cell vaccination. Monocyte-derived dendritic cells, cultured 7 to 8 days with IL-4 and GM-CSF, were pulsed with autologous tumor lysate.

The ends lost 7 bases at V and 6 bases at J; junction bases unmatched: 9. CDR1 is WNHNN and CDR2 is SYGVQD in the germline V gene (reference sequence). The CDR3 runs to 14 residues. The PCR used 60 V beta and 13 J beta primers. The protocol was immunoSEQ multiplex PCR, while the TCRdb copy is restricted to in-frame clones and leaves out a portion. Of 65,000 to 90,000 clones in the sample, roughly four fifths were seen once. Sequencing was performed on blood, taken before dendritic cell vaccination. The gene calls are TRBV10-1 and TRBJ2-3, with TRBD2 matching 8 bases. The TCR was taken from a human donor with glioblastoma. CDR3 sequence reads: CASKGSGRDDTQYF. As DNA, the CDR3 is TGCGCCAGCAAAGGCAGCGGGAGAGATGATACGCAGTATTTT.